What follows is one TCR beta chain and its context. Its recognized antigen is unknown. No base quality information exists; no much larger clone differs at one position. This record comes from a study of cytomegalovirus exposure and HLA in healthy donors (TCRdb year 2017). The study in broad terms: According to an earlier analysis of several hundred of the donors, about 179 million T cells yielded roughly 110 million unique TCR beta sequences and less than 300 Gb of sequence data. An early release that covered about 640 HLA-typed donors contained about 300 gigabases of sequencing data and tens of millions of unique TCR sequences. Among the approximately 400 genotyped donors, 75% to 90% belonged to the genetic ancestry cluster associated with self-reported Caucasian donors. The aim of the study was to test whether cataloging public T cell receptors could identify signatures of past pathogen exposure. The study used immunosequencing to profile the T cell repertoires of several hundred subjects and linked those repertoires to cytomegalovirus serostatus. In addition to the first cohort of 666 subjects, a separate validation cohort of some 120 different subjects was used. To predict cytomegalovirus infection status, the study combined high-throughput TCR immunosequencing, statistical association of individual TCRs with disease status, and machine learning. To study patterns of TCR occurrence, a later analysis re-analyzed previously published TCR beta repertoires from several hundred donors and added high-resolution HLA genotyping. Rather than using new phenotypic data, the later analysis identified candidate immune exposures from TCR beta sequences and from how often those sequences occurred across donors. An earlier analysis of 500 to 750 of the donors applied high-throughput TCR beta sequencing to assess whether each TCR beta V gene segment acted as functional or pseudogenic. Donor age, sex, ethnicity and CMV serostatus were compiled alongside the repertoire data. In a later genetic analysis, genome-wide SNP genotypes for about 55% of the roughly 700 donors were used, and that subset was treated as a discovery cohort. All discovery cohort repertoires had been generated on a single sequencing platform. HLA typing included class I and class II loci at four-digit resolution. The number of donors typed differed by locus, with 629-630 for A, B, C, DRB1 and DQB1, 522 for DQA1, over 600 for DPA1, and around 460 for DPB1. Several DR-DQ haplotypes were handled as single units for association and clustering because linkage in the cohort was strong. On average, roughly 250,000 unique TCR beta nucleotide sequences were sequenced per donor among a few hundred genotyped donors of the cohort, with approximately 18% of those sequences being non-productive.

Library preparation was by the immunoSEQ multiplex PCR assay. The multiplex PCR relied on a mix of 60 forward primers for TCR Vbeta segments and 13 reverse primers for TCR Jbeta segments. A multiplex PCR assay on genomic DNA amplified the CDR3 region of rearranged TCR beta genes. Amplified TCR beta libraries were sequenced as 87-base-pair reads on the Illumina HiSeq System. Processing in the source paper ran as follows. Across the 500 to 850 repertoires, a later analysis counted some 80 million unique TCR beta chains, 9.5 million to 13 million of which were shared by at least two donors. To remove PCR and sequencing errors, raw reads were error-corrected and collapsed into unique sequences using a nearest-neighbor algorithm that merged closely related sequences. Alignment of CDR3 sequences to IMGT reference sequences was used to assign V, D and J gene segments. For a sequence to be retained, a match of at least six nucleotides was required to both a V gene segment and a J gene segment. Rearrangements were classified as productive when the CDR3 lacked stop codons and remained in frame with V and J, and all other rearrangements were classified as non-productive. Following IMGT convention, CDR3 was defined as the stretch from the second conserved V-encoded cysteine up to the conserved J-encoded phenylalanine. In an earlier analysis of roughly 610 of the donors, sequences lacking an unambiguous match to a single V gene segment were excluded. In an earlier analysis of a few hundred of the donors, a V segment was called functional when productive rearrangements were above 56.7%, and segregating when the standard deviation between donors exceeded 5%. To diagnose cytomegalovirus status from the catalog of TCR beta chain sequences, a statistical classification framework was built. In a later analysis, V and J genes were assigned by comparing TCR nucleotide sequences against IMGT/GENE-DB human TR gene sequences. The TCRdist pipeline was used in a later analysis to assign CDR3 sequences and most-parsimonious VDJ recombination scenarios. In a later analysis, each TCR beta chain was defined by its CDR3 amino acid sequence together with its V-gene family, and reads lacking a unique V-gene family were excluded. In a later analysis, fewer than 650 highly shared, low-generation-probability nucleotide sequences were removed to address suspected cross-contamination and a sequencing artifact. For each public chain, a later analysis derived a clonal expansion index from normalized ranks of inferred template counts within each repertoire. In a later analysis, generation probabilities were computed using a VDJ recombination model fitted to out-of-frame rearrangements, and the results were checked against IGoR. In a later analysis, hypergeometric tests were used to score TCR-TCR, TCR-HLA and TCR-CMV co-occurrence, with a repertoire-size bias correction applied to TCR pairs. In a later analysis, false discovery rates were estimated by permuting HLA or CMV assignments 20 times. In a later analysis, co-occurring TCRs were grouped using DBSCAN, with TCRdist sequence similarity added in when clustering inside HLA-allele-positive subsets. Repertoires with fewer than 30,000 or more than 120,000 public chains, plus five repertoires with anomalous nucleotide sharing, were excluded from co-occurrence clustering. TCRdb carries this immuneACCESS record with in-frame sequences only. Its versions omit some clonotypes, under half of them owing to an unresolved V gene in the studies checked, with the rest unexplained. From that table come the V and J calls and clone size; the DNA was used to work out D and trimming. Here the sample has a few hundred thousand clones; approximately 80% occur a single time. The ten largest make up about 3.1% of the sample.

The cohort comprised 710 or so healthy bone marrow donors. At the time of sampling, all cohort members were nominally healthy, though unrecorded immune exposures were likely present. The donor tested CMV seronegative, placing the donor among the 350 or so seronegative members of the cohort. Each donor provided a peripheral blood sample, and peripheral blood mononuclear cells were used for TCR beta sequencing. Genomic DNA was extracted from the blood cell samples with the Qiagen DNeasy Blood Extraction Kit. Via the germline V gene, CDR1 is MNHEY and CDR2 SVGAGI. The CDR3 sequence holds 15 residues, the cysteine and phenylalanine included. This entry keeps only the CDR3 DNA: 45 bases, framed from base 1. Trimming removed 7 bases from V and 5 bases from J, leaving 19 bases between the germline ends. The paper's findings and limits, for the study overall: Compared with equally common non-associated chains, HLA-associated TCR beta chains in a later analysis were more clonally expanded and had lower generation probabilities. Presence/absence analyses assumed roughly uniform sequencing depth across donors, an assumption that may not hold. An association between a missense DCLRE1C variant and V-gene and J-gene trimming of TCR beta chains was found in a later genetic analysis and replicated in an independent cohort. The sequencing pipeline was judged likely to have produced a cluster of highly shared sequence variants as a technical artifact. CMV serostatus was the only immune exposure information available for the cohort. In this cohort, only TCR beta chains were sequenced, and detectable features were limited by the absence of alpha or paired-chain data. Because HLA typing was unavailable for some donors at each locus, only the typed subset was used in association tests. In a later analysis, 15,000 to 20,000 TCR beta sequences were associated with specific HLA alleles at a false discovery rate of 0.05. In vitro tests confirmed that a few of the cytomegalovirus-associated TCR beta chains recognize cytomegalovirus antigens. Because counts were too low, 15 to 20 rarely observed V segments, including chromosome 9 orphons, were left out of the earlier analysis of some 640 of the donors. It was suggested by the authors that the approach could potentially be generalized to other disease states and immunological phenotypes. According to a later genetic analysis, donors in an Asian-associated ancestry cluster had fewer N-insertions in productive TCRs than the approximately 610-donor mean. A later analysis found that TCR association rates varied across HLA loci, with DRB1 alleles showing the most associated TCRs and HLA-C alleles the fewest. Most TCR sequences were seen in very few donors, while some public TCRs were found in many individuals. The study listed 150 to 200 TCR beta chains as associated with cytomegalovirus. Because the 87-base-pair reads could not distinguish some IMGT-functional V segments, including TRBV6-2 and TRBV6-3, those segments were excluded. Assigning TCR associations to individual alleles was difficult when HLA alleles, especially DR and DQ, strongly co-occurred. According to a later analysis, parvovirus B19, influenza, CMV and Epstein-Barr virus appeared linked to several top co-occurrence clusters. The classifier was reported to diagnose cytomegalovirus status with high specificity and sensitivity in both the original and validation cohorts. Linkage disequilibrium might explain the correlated functional status among segregating V segments, but an unknown experimental factor could not be ruled out. In an earlier analysis of about 550 of the donors, most TCR beta V segments were observed in productive rearrangements about 87% or about 30% of the time, broadly matching IMGT annotations. A further reported finding was that TCR beta sequences accurately predicted the HLA-A and HLA-B alleles for most subjects in the first cohort. A later analysis found that most CMV-associated TCR beta chains appeared HLA-restricted, with HLA associations seemingly driven largely by CMV exposure.

The sequence links TRBV6-5 to TRBJ2-3; the D gene is perhaps TRBD2, from 7 matching bases. This sequence originates from a man aged 25 to 40 in good health and CMV-seronegative. Sequenced: PBMCs. The CDR3 corresponds to CASTPWGGAQDTQYF. The nucleotide sequence is given as TGTGCCAGCACTCCCTGGGGGGGGGCCCAAGATACGCAGTATTTT.